Included here is one T cell receptor (beta chain) sequence, with context. The entry originates in a study of blood T cell repertoires in COVID-19. Study-wide context: Sites in the United States, Italy and Spain provided acute and convalescent COVID-19 samples. In each case, the material was cDNA or gDNA derived from T cells, B-cell-depleted T cells, or PBMCs.

Source study methods: Amplification of reference gene primers was used by the study to estimate nucleated cell counts. Measured with immunoSEQ multiplex PCR; TCRdb has only the in-frame clones, and not every one. That table furnishes V, J and clone size, whereas the DNA furnished D and trimming. The table includes approximately 150,000 clones, 90% detected once. The sample consisted of peripheral blood. This clonotype was obtained from a man aged 60 to 75 with active or convalescent COVID-19.

This CDR3 reads CASSITGGGWEAFF. CDR3 in DNA: TGTGCCAGCAGTATCACAGGGGGCGGATGGGAAGCTTTCTTT. The V call is TRBV5-6, the J call TRBJ1-1, with TRBD1 matching over 9 bases. This CDR3 contains 14 residues. Trimming removed 5 bases from V and 8 bases from J; junction bases left unmatched: 10. Germline lookup yields CDR1 SGHDT and CDR2 YYEEEE. Together with reference TRBV5-6 and TRBJ1-1, the CDR3 gives the full variable domain: DAGVTQSPTHLIKTRGQQVTLRCSPKSGHDTVSWYQQALGQGPQFIFQYYEEEERQRGNFPDRFSGHQFPNYSSELNVNALLLGDSALYLCASSITGGGWEAFFGQGTRLTVV.